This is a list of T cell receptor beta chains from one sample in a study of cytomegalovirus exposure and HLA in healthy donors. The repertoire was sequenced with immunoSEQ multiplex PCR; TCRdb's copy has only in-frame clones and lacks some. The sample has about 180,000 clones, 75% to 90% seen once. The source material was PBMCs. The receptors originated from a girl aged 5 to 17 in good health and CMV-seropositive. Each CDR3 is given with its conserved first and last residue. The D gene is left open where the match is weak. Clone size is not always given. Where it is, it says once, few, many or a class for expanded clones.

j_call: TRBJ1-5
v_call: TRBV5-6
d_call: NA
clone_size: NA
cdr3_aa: CASSLGRGNQPQHF
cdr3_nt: TGTGCCAGCAGCTTGGGGAGAGGTAATCAGCCCCAGCATTTT

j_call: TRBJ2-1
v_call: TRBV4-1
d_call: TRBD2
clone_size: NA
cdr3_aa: CASSRTSGRRSYNEQFF
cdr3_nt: TGCGCCAGCAGCCGGACTAGCGGAAGGAGGTCCTACAATGAGCAGTTCTTC

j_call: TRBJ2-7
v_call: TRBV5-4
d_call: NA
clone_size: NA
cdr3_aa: CASSPQYSYEQYF
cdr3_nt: TGTGCCAGCAGCCCGCAGTACTCCTACGAGCAGTACTTC

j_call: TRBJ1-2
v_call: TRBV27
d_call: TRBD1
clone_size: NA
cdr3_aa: CASSFGTGGGYTF
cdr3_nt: TGTGCCAGCAGTTTCGGGACAGGCGGTGGCTACACCTTC

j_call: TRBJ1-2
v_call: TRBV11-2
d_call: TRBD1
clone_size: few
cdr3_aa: CASSHGQVGYTF
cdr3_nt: TGTGCCAGCAGCCACGGACAGGTTGGCTACACCTTC

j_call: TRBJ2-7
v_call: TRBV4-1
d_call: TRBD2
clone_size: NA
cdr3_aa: CASSQEASGRTYEQYF
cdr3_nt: TGCGCCAGCAGCCAGGAAGCTAGCGGGAGAACCTACGAGCAGTACTTC

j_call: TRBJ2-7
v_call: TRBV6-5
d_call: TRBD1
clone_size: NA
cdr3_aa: CASSYSWTGGYEQYF
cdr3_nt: TGTGCCAGCAGTTACTCATGGACAGGGGGCTACGAGCAGTACTTC

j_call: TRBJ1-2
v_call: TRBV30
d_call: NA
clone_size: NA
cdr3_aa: CAWSTGIGYGYTF
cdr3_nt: TGTGCCTGGAGTACCGGGATCGGCTATGGCTACACCTTC

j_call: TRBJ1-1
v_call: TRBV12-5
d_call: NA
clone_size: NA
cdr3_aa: CASGFEPNTEAFF
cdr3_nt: TGTGCTAGTGGTTTCGAGCCGAACACTGAAGCTTTCTTT

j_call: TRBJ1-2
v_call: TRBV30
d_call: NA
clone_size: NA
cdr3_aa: CAWSVVRFDGYTF
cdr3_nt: TGTGCCTGGAGTGTAGTCAGGTTCGATGGCTACACCTTC

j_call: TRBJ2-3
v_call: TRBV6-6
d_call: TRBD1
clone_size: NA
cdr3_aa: CASRAPGTDTQYF
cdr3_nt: TGTGCCAGCAGAGCGCCGGGGACAGATACACAGTATTTT

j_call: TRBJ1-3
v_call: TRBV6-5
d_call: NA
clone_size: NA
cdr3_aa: CASSYAQAVGNTIYF
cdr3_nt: TGTGCCAGCAGTTATGCGCAGGCTGTTGGAAACACCATATATTTT

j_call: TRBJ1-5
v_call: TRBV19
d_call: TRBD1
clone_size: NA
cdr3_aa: CASSKNPGTVSNQPQHF
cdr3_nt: TGTGCCAGTAGTAAAAATCCCGGGACAGTTAGCAATCAGCCCCAGCATTTT

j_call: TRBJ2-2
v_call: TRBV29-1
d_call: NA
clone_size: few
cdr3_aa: CSVDVNTGELFF
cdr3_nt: TGCAGCGTTGACGTGAACACCGGGGAGCTGTTTTTT

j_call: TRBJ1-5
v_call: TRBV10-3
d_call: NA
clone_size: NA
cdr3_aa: CAISESGGNQPQHF
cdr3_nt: TGTGCCATCAGTGAGTCCGGGGGGAATCAGCCCCAGCATTTT

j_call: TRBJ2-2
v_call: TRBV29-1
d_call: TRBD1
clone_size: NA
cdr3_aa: CSARQGWAGELFF
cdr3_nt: TGCAGCGCACGACAGGGGTGGGCCGGGGAGCTGTTTTTT

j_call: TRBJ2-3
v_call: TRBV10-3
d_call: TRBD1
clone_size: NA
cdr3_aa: CAIGTGTSTDTQYF
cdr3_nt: TGTGCCATCGGGACAGGGACTAGCACAGATACGCAGTATTTT

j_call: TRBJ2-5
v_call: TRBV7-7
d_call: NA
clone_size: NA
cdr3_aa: CASSRGELGRETQYF
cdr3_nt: TGTGCTAGCAGCCGCGGGGAGCTTGGTAGGGAGACCCAGTACTTC